Described below is a single T cell receptor (beta chain) sequence and its context. The source of the sample is a study of control samples from healthy donors and cancer patients. The CDR3 length is 13 residues. Germline V gives CDR1 GTSNPN, CDR2 SVGIG (reference sequence). Trimming left V 4 bases short and J 7 bases short, with 16 bases between. The assay was immunoSEQ multiplex PCR, and TCRdb's table has in-frame clones only and misses some. The data contain tens of thousands of clones, approximately 93% of them singletons. Sequences were obtained from PBMCs. The clonotype was recovered from a woman between 35 and 50 years old with lung cancer. The rearrangement links TRBV30 to TRBJ1-1, with unresolved D. The CDR3 region is CAWNLGRAFEAFF. The CDR3 DNA follows: TGTGCCTGGAACCTAGGGAGGGCATTTGAAGCTTTCTTT.